The 22 T cell receptor beta chains presented below share a single source sample, sequenced in a study of T cell repertoires in cytomegalovirus infection. TCRdb re-called the reads with MiXCR, one entry per CDR3 protein. The sample lists about 680,000 distinct CDR3 sequences; around 24% were seen once. The source material was CD8+ T cells from PBMCs. The source of these receptors is a human donor in good health (CMV status not recorded). Some clones in this sample may be carry-over from other donors' samples.

The sample holds a few counts of this clonotype. The genes are TRBV10-2 and TRBJ2-2; D may be TRBD2 (5 bases). The CDR3 loop spans 14 amino acids. Deletions cut 4 bases from V and 5 bases from J, with 11 bases between. Germline lookup yields CDR1 WSHSY and CDR2 SAAADI. The CDR3 sequence is CASSGEPGTGELFF. The CDR3 bases are TGCGCCAGCAGTGGGGAACCGGGAACCGGGGAGCTGTTTTTT.

The V gene is TRBV20-1, the J gene TRBJ2-1; 14 nucleotides match TRBD2. The CDR3 is made up of 17 amino acids. Looked up from germline, CDR1 is DFQATT and CDR2 is SNEGSKA (reference sequence). The J segment lost 3 bases and the V segment lost 1 base, leaving 5 bases of the junction unmatched. This chain's CDR3 is CSARGGTSGGLYNEQFF. In DNA form, the CDR3 reads TGCAGTGCTAGAGGCGGGACTAGCGGGGGCCTCTACAATGAGCAGTTCTTC.

This clonotype was seen a handful of times. The chain employs TRBV7-9 and TRBJ2-1, with D unclear. The V and J ends lost 6 bases and 1 base respectively, with 13 bases between them. The CDR3 totals 15 residues. The V gene's germline CDR1 is SEHNR and CDR2 FQNEAQ (reference sequence). The CDR3 loop is CASRHEGRSYNEQFF. CDR3 sequence (DNA): TGTGCCAGCAGGCATGAAGGACGGTCCTACAATGAGCAGTTCTTC.

This clonotype came up a few times. This chain joins TRBV9 and TRBJ1-1; possibly TRBD1 for D (6 bases). V was cut by 3 bases and J by 1 base, with 16 bases left in between. This CDR3 contains 16 residues. CDR1 is SGDLS and CDR2 is YYNGEE in the germline V gene. The CDR3 region is CASSASSGGPNTEAFF. The DNA of the CDR3 is TGTGCCAGCAGCGCATCGTCGGGGGGGCCGAACACTGAAGCTTTCTTT. Complete variable domain (other parts from reference TRBV9 and TRBJ1-1): DSGVTQTPKHLITATGQRVTLRCSPRSGDLSVYWYQQSLDQGLQFLIQYYNGEERAKGNILERFSAQQFPDLHSELNLSSLELGDSALYFCASSASSGGPNTEAFFGQGTRLTVV.

This clonotype has only a few counts. The CDR3 DNA is TGCGCCAGCAGCCAGTTGTCTTATCGGGGGAGCACAGATACGCAGTATTTT. Encoded protein: CASSQLSYRGSTDTQYF. The chain couples TRBV4-1 to TRBJ2-3; maybe TRBD2 (6 bases). Germline V lookup: CDR1 MGHRA, CDR2 YSYEKL. The CDR3 loop spans 17 amino acids. Trimming cost V 3 bases and J 0 bases, with 16 bases left between them.

The rearrangement joins TRBV5-1 to TRBJ2-1; D is perhaps TRBD1 or TRBD2 (5 bases each). The ends were cut back, 4 bases at V and 8 bases at J, with 10 bases in the middle. Germline lookup yields CDR1 SGHRS and CDR2 YFSETQ. The CDR3 is 12 residues long. The CDR3 nucleotides read TGCGCCAGCAGCGTACTAGGGGATGAGCAGTTCTTC. Protein product: CASSVLGDEQFF.

Only a few counts were recorded for this clonotype. The chain couples TRBV6-6 to TRBJ1-1; D is uncertain. V was pared by 7 bases and J by 3 bases, with 18 bases between. The CDR3 sequence is 15 residues long. Germline V gene lookup returns CDR1 MNHNY and CDR2 SVGAGI (reference sequence). DNA for the CDR3: TGTGCCAGCATCTACGGAAGGCGTCGGGACACTGAAGCTTTCTTT. Translating gives CASIYGRRRDTEAFF.

In this sample, this clonotype turned up many times. The chain carries TRBV5-5 and TRBJ1-1; D remains ambiguous. Looked up from germline, CDR1 is SGHKS and CDR2 is YYEKEE (reference sequence). Trimming pared 0 bases from V and 4 bases from J, leaving 10 bases between. CDR3 length equals 14 residues. The CDR3: CASSLVHGFTEAFF. In DNA, the CDR3 is TGTGCCAGCAGCTTGGTTCACGGGTTCACTGAAGCTTTCTTT.

This clonotype was observed a handful of times. The rearrangement joins TRBV28 to TRBJ2-6; the D gene is possibly TRBD2 (5 bases). Deletions cut 5 bases from V and 0 bases from J, with 11 bases between. This CDR3 region has 16 residues. Germline lookup yields CDR1 MDHEN and CDR2 SYDVKM. CDR3 in DNA: TGTGCCAGCAGTCCCTCACGGGGCTCTGGGGCCAACGTCCTGACTTTC. It translates to CASSPSRGSGANVLTF.

This clonotype was seen repeatedly, ten times or more. This chain joins TRBV7-8 and TRBJ2-2; D is perhaps TRBD1 (6 bases). The CDR3 runs to 19 residues. V gave up 2 bases and J gave up 4 bases, with 23 bases separating them. The germline gives CDR1 SGHVS, CDR2 FQNEAQ. CDR3 amino acids: CASSLNSQDRRLGTGELFF. CDR3 sequence (DNA): TGTGCCAGCAGCTTAAATAGCCAAGACAGGAGGTTGGGCACCGGGGAGCTGTTTTTT.

This clonotype was observed at least ten times. The chain joins TRBV7-6 to TRBJ2-5, with 10 positions matching TRBD2. V lost 5 bases and J lost 1; bases outside the gene matches: 10. Germline CDR1 is SGHVS and CDR2 is FNYEAQ. The CDR3 consists of 17 residues. In DNA form, the CDR3 reads TGTGCCAGCAGCCCAACGCCCGTAGCGGGGGGCCAAGAGACCCAGTACTTC. This encodes CASSPTPVAGGQETQYF.

This clonotype turned up a few times. This rearrangement joins TRBV29-1 to TRBJ1-6, with 7 bases lining up with TRBD1. V trimming: 3 bases; J trimming: 7 bases; junction bases outside the gene matches: 3. This CDR3 has 13 residues. Germline V gene data show CDR1 as SQVTM and CDR2 as ANQGSEA. The CDR3 sequence is CSVDTGDNSPLHF. The CDR3 bases are TGCAGCGTTGACACAGGGGACAATTCACCCCTCCACTTT.

This chain joins TRBV10-3 and TRBJ2-7; either TRBD1 or TRBD2 may supply D (7 bases each). CDR3 length: 14 residues. Germline loops: CDR1 ENHRY, CDR2 SYGVKD. Trimming left V 7 bases short and J 1 base short, with 14 bases between. This chain's CDR3 is CAITGGGLSYEQYF. The CDR3 coding sequence is TGTGCCATCACAGGGGGGGGACTTTCCTACGAGCAGTACTTC.

This clonotype was observed many times. The chain combines TRBV27 with TRBJ2-6; 7 bases fit TRBD1. This CDR3 is built from 16 residues. The V gene's germline CDR1 is MNHEY and CDR2 SMNVEV (reference sequence). With 6 bases clipped from V and 3 bases from J, the junction kept 8 bases outside the gene matches. Here the CDR3 DNA reads TGTGCCAGCAGACCAGTTGACAGGGTTGGGGCCAACGTCCTGACTTTC. Its translation: CASRPVDRVGANVLTF. The full variable domain, rest sourced from reference TRBV27 and TRBJ2-6, is EAQVTQNPRYLITVTGKKLTVTCSQNMNHEYMSWYRQDPGLGLRQIYYSMNVEVTDKGDVPEGYKVSRKEKRNFPLILESPSPNQTSLYFCASRPVDRVGANVLTFGAGSRLTVL.

The genes are TRBV6-2 or TRBV6-3 and TRBJ2-7; D is tentatively TRBD1 or TRBD2 (5 bases each). CDR3 length: 14 amino acids. Per the germline V gene, CDR1 is MNHEY and CDR2 is SVGEGT. Trimming removed 8 bases from V and 3 bases from J, with 17 bases in between. As DNA, the CDR3 is TGTGCCAGCGCCCCGGGACGGACCTACTACGAGCAGTACTTC. This codes for CASAPGRTYYEQYF.

The chain uses TRBV12-5 and TRBJ2-1; D is perhaps TRBD2 (6 bases). In germline, CDR1 is LGHNT, CDR2 FRNRAP. The CDR3 length is 11 residues. CDR3 sequence: CVATRGNEQFF. As DNA, the CDR3 is TGTGTTGCGACCCGGGGGAATGAGCAGTTCTTC.

V gene TRBV7-2 combines with J gene TRBJ2-6, with no clear D. Between the trimmed V and J ends, which lost 5 bases and 0 bases, there was a span of 8 bases. CDR1 is SGHTA and CDR2 is FQGNSA in the germline V gene. The CDR3 totals 15 residues. The CDR3 DNA reads TGTGCCAGCAGCCCCAACTTCTCTGGGGCCAACGTCCTGACTTTC. Residues: CASSPNFSGANVLTF.

V gene TRBV20-1 combines with J gene TRBJ2-1, with 9 nucleotides matching TRBD1. The V gene's germline CDR1 is DFQATT and CDR2 SNEGSKA (reference sequence). The CDR3 extends over 14 amino acids. Trimming at V came to 4 bases and at J to 6 bases, leaving 7 bases not matched to a gene. In DNA form, the CDR3 reads TGCAGTGCTACGCCGGGACAGGGACCCAATGAGCAGTTCTTC. Protein product: CSATPGQGPNEQFF.

This clonotype was observed a few times. The chain links TRBV11-1 to TRBJ1-1, with D perhaps TRBD1 (6 bases). Germline assignment: CDR1 SGHAT and CDR2 FQDESV (reference sequence). Trimming removed 7 bases from V and 6 bases from J, with 21 bases in between. CDR3 length equals 15 residues. CDR3 sequence reads: CASTLSEGGYPEAFF. The CDR3 bases are TGTGCCAGCACTCTGTCGGAAGGGGGGTACCCTGAAGCTTTCTTT.

The chain has TRBV20-1 and TRBJ2-1; 10 bases fit TRBD2. V was clipped by 5 bases and J by 4 bases; unmatched bases: 14. This CDR3 contains 17 residues. Per the germline V gene, CDR1 is DFQATT and CDR2 is SNEGSKA (reference sequence). CDR3 nucleotides: TGCAGTGCTCCGCTATTATTACTAGCGGGGTATTACAATGAGCAGTTCTTC. This gives the protein CSAPLLLLAGYYNEQFF.

The J gene is TRBJ1-1, the V gene TRBV28, with D possibly being TRBD1 (5 bases). This CDR3 is 13 amino acids long. V shed 9 bases and J shed 2 bases, with 13 bases lying between them. The germline CDR1 and CDR2 sequences are MDHEN and SYDVKM. CDR3 residues: CASFGGFNTEAFF. In DNA, the CDR3 is TGTGCCAGTTTCGGGGGTTTTAACACTGAAGCTTTCTTT. The variable domain in full, completed from reference TRBV28 and TRBJ1-1, reads DVKVTQSSRYLVKRTGEKVFLECVQDMDHENMFWYRQDPGLGLRLIYFSYDVKMKEKGDIPEGYSVSREKKERFSLILESASTNQTSMYLCASFGGFNTEAFFGQGTRLTVV.

The chain employs TRBV29-1 and TRBJ2-5; TRBD2 matches 7 bases. Trimming at V came to 4 bases and at J to 5 bases, leaving 13 bases not matched to a gene. This CDR3 has 15 residues. CDR1 and CDR2 from the germline V gene are SQVTM and ANQGSEA. In DNA, the CDR3 is TGCAGCGTTGCGAGGGGTAGCGGGTCGCGGGAGACCCAGTACTTC. It yields the protein CSVARGSGSRETQYF.